The 19 T cell receptor beta chains below all came from one sample that was sequenced in a study of blood T cell repertoires in COVID-19. Measured with immunoSEQ multiplex PCR; TCRdb has only the in-frame clones, and not every one. The data hold over 250,000 clones, with roughly 87% observed a single time. Sequenced: peripheral blood. These receptor sequences come from a woman aged 25 to 39 with acute or convalescent COVID-19.

The gene calls are TRBV5-6 and TRBJ1-1; 8 positions match TRBD1. There are 14 residues in the CDR3. J was trimmed by 5 bases and V by 6 bases; bases with no gene match: 9. Germline assignment: CDR1 SGHDT and CDR2 YYEEEE. The CDR3 DNA reads as TGTGCCAGCAAACGGACAGGGCGAGGTACTGAAGCTTTCTTT. This translates into CASKRTGRGTEAFF.

This clone occurred once. CDR3 loop: CASRDGNSNQPQHF. Written as DNA, the CDR3 is TGTGCCAGCAGGGACGGGAATAGCAATCAGCCCCAGCATTTT. The chain has TRBV2 and TRBJ1-5; D not certain. Germline V gene data show CDR1 as SNHLY and CDR2 as FYNNEI. V was clipped by 6 bases and J by 0 bases, with 9 bases between them. This CDR3 contains 14 residues. Supplemented by reference TRBV2 and TRBJ1-5, the full variable domain reads EPEVTQTPSHQVTQMGQEVILRCVPISNHLYFYWYRQILGQKVEFLVSFYNNEISEKSEIFDDQFSVERPDGSNFTLKIRSTKLEDSAMYFCASRDGNSNQPQHFGDGTRLSIL.

The chain employs TRBV6-6 and TRBJ2-1; 8 bases align to TRBD2. Germline-derived CDR1 and CDR2 are MNHNY and SVGAGI (reference sequence). This CDR3 spans 16 amino acids. V was pared by 6 bases and J by 6 bases, with 13 bases of the junction left unmatched. CDR3 coding DNA: TGTGCCAGCAGCCCTTCCGGGACTAGAGGCGGCAATGAGCAGTTCTTC. Protein product: CASSPSGTRGGNEQFF.

The V call is TRBV20-1, the J call TRBJ1-4; perhaps TRBD1 as D (5 bases). The CDR3 is made up of 15 amino acids. Trimming left V 3 bases short and J 8 bases short, with 19 bases between. Germline values: CDR1 DFQATT, CDR2 SNEGSKA (reference sequence). CDR3 amino acids: CSASRGGTWGEKLFF. CDR3 sequence (DNA): TGCAGTGCTAGTCGGGGGGGGACTTGGGGAGAAAAACTGTTTTTT.

As to this clone: Different DNA sequences within this sample yield the same CDR3. V gene TRBV6-5 combines with J gene TRBJ2-7, with 8 bases that match TRBD2. This CDR3 is built from 15 residues. Trimming took 0 bases from V and 3 from J; bases not matched to a gene: 4. Per the germline V gene, CDR1 is MNHEY and CDR2 is SVGAGI. This CDR3 is CASSYSRTSGYEQYF. The CDR3 coding sequence is TGTGCCAGCAGTTACTCGAGAACTAGCGGCTACGAGCAGTACTTC.

This chain joins TRBV5-1 and TRBJ2-1, with D maybe TRBD2 (5 bases). CDR1 and CDR2 (germline): SGHRS, YFSETQ. The CDR3 runs 16 residues. V was cut by 0 bases and J by 0 bases, with 10 bases left in between. The chain's CDR3 is CASSLGGSSSYNEQFF. The CDR3, as DNA: TGCGCCAGCAGCTTGGGCGGGTCTAGCTCCTACAATGAGCAGTTCTTC.

The sample holds one count of this clone. The V gene is TRBV30, the J gene TRBJ1-2, with TRBD1 matching over 9 bases. V was clipped by 3 bases and J by 7 bases; unmatched bases: 3. Germline V gene sequence: CDR1 GTSNPN, CDR2 SVGIG (reference sequence). CDR3 size: 12 residues. The DNA for the CDR3 is TGTGCCTGGAGCACAGGGGGCGGTGGCTACACCTTC. Translating gives CAWSTGGGGYTF.

V is TRBV18 and J is TRBJ2-3; 7 bases map to TRBD1. The junction had 5 bases not matched to a gene; V was cut back by 6 bases and J by 2 bases. Germline values: CDR1 KGHSH, CDR2 LQKENI. CDR3 length: 14 residues. For the CDR3, the DNA is TGTGCCAGCTCGCCTGACAGGGTCACAGATACGCAGTATTTT. As protein: CASSPDRVTDTQYF. The full variable domain, rest sourced from reference TRBV18 and TRBJ2-3, is NAGVMQNPRHLVRRRGQEARLRCSPMKGHSHVYWYRQLPEEGLKFMVYLQKENIIDESGMPKERFSAEFPKEGPSILRIQQVVRGDSAAYFCASSPDRVTDTQYFGPGTRLTVL.

The chain has TRBV29-1 and TRBJ1-4; D not certain. Trimming stripped 7 bases from V and 5 bases from J, with 5 bases between. Looked up from germline, CDR1 is SQVTM and CDR2 is ANQGSEA. The CDR3 is 10 amino acids. CDR3 coding DNA: TGCAGCGCTGTAAATGAAAAACTGTTTTTT. This codes for CSAVNEKLFF.

The V and J genes are TRBV7-2 and TRBJ2-7; tentative D call: TRBD2 (6 bases). Between the trimmed V and J ends, which lost 5 bases and 2 bases, there was a span of 13 bases. There are 14 residues in the CDR3. In germline, CDR1 is SGHTA, CDR2 FQGNSA. This CDR3 is CASSVRDFTYEQYF. CDR3 in DNA: TGTGCCAGCAGCGTCCGGGACTTCACCTACGAGCAGTACTTC.

This clone has a handful of counts. The V call is TRBV12-3 or TRBV12-4, the J call TRBJ1-2; D gene ambiguous. The V gene lost 8 bases and the J gene lost 3 bases, with 13 bases spanning the gap. The CDR3 has 13 amino acids. CDR3 in DNA: TGTGCCAGCGCCCTGGGCGAGTACTATGGCTACACCTTC. Its protein product is CASALGEYYGYTF.

The chain combines TRBV10-3 with TRBJ2-7; TRBD1 agrees at 9 bases. This CDR3 has 17 amino acids. Germline V CDR1 and CDR2: ENHRY, SYGVKD. J was trimmed by 3 bases and V by 3 bases; bases with no gene match: 12. The CDR3 reads CAISDRDNRDRDYEQYF. CDR3 in DNA: TGTGCCATCAGTGACAGGGACAACCGGGACAGGGACTACGAGCAGTACTTC.

V and J are TRBV9 and TRBJ2-6, with 9 bases lining up with TRBD1. Germline-derived CDR1 and CDR2 are SGDLS and YYNGEE. Trimming removed 0 bases from V and 2 bases from J; junction bases left unmatched: 3. This CDR3 has 17 amino acids. The CDR3 loop is CASSVVGTGPGANVLTF. DNA for the CDR3: TGTGCCAGCAGCGTAGTAGGGACAGGGCCTGGGGCCAACGTCCTGACTTTC.

The V and J genes are TRBV11-2 and TRBJ1-4; a weak D match, TRBD1 (6 bases). The CDR3 loop spans 15 amino acids. The germline CDR1 and CDR2 sequences are SGHAT and FQNNGV. The V and J ends lost 5 bases and 2 bases respectively, with 12 bases between them. This CDR3 reads CASSPGTFTNEKLFF. Here the CDR3 DNA reads TGTGCCAGCAGCCCAGGGACATTCACTAATGAAAAACTGTTTTTT. Together with reference TRBV11-2 and TRBJ1-4, the CDR3 gives the full variable domain: EAGVAQSPRYKIIEKRQSVAFWCNPISGHATLYWYQQILGQGPKLLIQFQNNGVVDDSQLPKDRFSAERLKGVDSTLKIQPAKLEDSAVYLCASSPGTFTNEKLFFGSGTQLSVL.

A remark on this clone: The same CDR3 can be traced to other DNA sequences in this sample. This rearrangement joins TRBV27 to TRBJ2-2, with D unresolved. The CDR3 totals 13 residues. Germline V CDR1 and CDR2: MNHEY, SMNVEV (reference sequence). Trimming left V 2 bases short and J 6 bases short, with 7 bases between. The DNA of the CDR3 is TGTGCCAGCAGTTTAATAGGAGCCGGGGAGCTGTTTTTT. Encoded protein: CASSLIGAGELFF.

The chain couples TRBV5-4 to TRBJ2-1; TRBD2 might be the D (6 bases). CDR3 length equals 16 residues. The germline V gene has CDR1 SGHNT and CDR2 YYREEE (reference sequence). The germline V and J ends were trimmed by 1 base and 1 base, with 12 bases remaining between them. The CDR3 spells CASSLPGVGSYNEQFF. DNA for the CDR3: TGTGCCAGCAGCTTGCCGGGAGTCGGGTCCTACAATGAGCAGTTCTTC.

This chain connects TRBV12-5 to TRBJ2-7, with 11 bases lining up with TRBD2. The germline V gene has CDR1 LGHNT and CDR2 FRNRAP. The CDR3 extends over 15 amino acids. After removal of 3 bases from V and 1 base from J, the junction contained 2 bases not matched to a gene. This CDR3 is CASGLGTSGSYEQYF. CDR3 sequence (DNA): TGTGCTAGTGGTTTAGGGACTAGCGGTTCCTACGAGCAGTACTTC. Full variable domain (remainder filled in from reference TRBV12-5 and TRBJ2-7): DARVTQTPRHKVTEMGQEVTMRCQPILGHNTVFWYRQTMMQGLELLAYFRNRAPLDDSGMPKDRFSAEMPDATLATLKIQPSEPRDSAVYFCASGLGTSGSYEQYFGPGTRLTVT.

J is TRBJ2-7 and V is TRBV7-8, with 7 bases lining up with TRBD2. The CDR3 extends over 12 amino acids. Trimming removed 5 bases from V and 5 bases from J; junction bases left unmatched: 3. Germline V CDR1 and CDR2: SGHVS, FQNEAQ. CDR3 sequence (DNA): TGTGCCAGCAGCCGAGGACTAGACGAGCAGTACTTC. It encodes CASSRGLDEQYF. Supplemented by reference TRBV7-8 and TRBJ2-7, the full variable domain reads GAGVSQSPRYKVAKRGQDVALRCDPISGHVSLFWYQQALGQGPEFLTYFQNEAQLDKSGLPSDRFFAERPEGSVSTLKIQRTQQEDSAVYLCASSRGLDEQYFGPGTRLTVT.

There are a few counts of this clone. V gene TRBV10-1 combines with J gene TRBJ2-7, with D possibly matching TRBD2 (6 bases). This CDR3 has 12 amino acids. Deletions cut 8 bases from V and 4 bases from J, with 12 bases between. The germline CDR1 and CDR2 sequences are WNHNN and SYGVQD (reference sequence). In DNA form, the CDR3 reads TGCGCCAGCCGGAGGGCTCCATACGAGCAGTACTTC. This translates into CASRRAPYEQYF.